A single sample is the source of the 21 T cell receptor beta chains below, sequenced in a study of T cells of healthy individuals. MiXCR, applied by TCRdb to the 5' RACE reads, yields one record per CDR3 protein. The table records around 98,000 distinct CDR3 sequences, about 16% of them present only once. These TCRs come from a human donor in good health.

The chain joins TRBV10-3 to TRBJ2-2; D is perhaps TRBD1 (6 bases). The germline V gene has CDR1 ENHRY and CDR2 SYGVKD. CDR3 size: 15 residues. Trimming shortened V by 6 bases and J by 2 bases, and 13 bases separated the two germline ends. The DNA for the CDR3 is TGTGCCATCAGCAACAGGGTGGTTAACACCGGGGAGCTGTTTTTT. Translation: CAISNRVVNTGELFF.

There are a few counts of this clonotype. The V and J genes are TRBV20-1 and TRBJ2-1, with a weak D call TRBD2 (5 bases). V gave up 5 bases and J gave up 5 bases, with 19 bases separating them. From germline, CDR1 is DFQATT and CDR2 SNEGSKA (reference sequence). The CDR3 totals 15 residues. CDR3 DNA: TGCAGTGCTGGACTGACTGGGAATGGGGACAATGAGCAGTTCTTC. Encoded protein: CSAGLTGNGDNEQFF.

The V gene is TRBV6-5, the J gene TRBJ1-1, with D uncertain. The CDR3 extends over 13 amino acids. Per germline, CDR1 MNHEY and CDR2 SVGAGI. V was cut by 6 bases and J by 1 base, with 9 bases left in between. This CDR3 is CASSQSKNTEAFF. The DNA of the CDR3 is TGTGCCAGCAGCCAGAGCAAGAACACTGAAGCTTTCTTT.

This clonotype occurred a few times. This sequence joins TRBV11-2 and TRBJ2-3, with D unclear. The CDR3 totals 19 residues. Looked up from germline, CDR1 is SGHAT and CDR2 is FQNNGV. V lost 4 bases and J 0 bases, leaving 23 bases between the germline ends. DNA for the CDR3: TGTGCCAGCAGCTCCTTCTCCGTGGGAAAAGGCCTTAGCACAGATACGCAGTATTTT. Protein sequence: CASSSFSVGKGLSTDTQYF. Based on the CDR3 plus reference TRBV11-2 and TRBJ2-3, the full variable domain is EAGVAQSPRYKIIEKRQSVAFWCNPISGHATLYWYQQILGQGPKLLIQFQNNGVVDDSQLPKDRFSAERLKGVDSTLKIQPAKLEDSAVYLCASSSFSVGKGLSTDTQYFGPGTRLTVL.

In this sample, this clonotype turned up many times. The chain combines TRBV20-1 with TRBJ2-2; maybe TRBD2 (5 bases). V dropped 0 bases and J dropped 6 bases, with 11 bases sitting between them. Germline CDR1 reads DFQATT; CDR2 reads SNEGSKA (reference sequence). This CDR3 is built from 14 residues. CDR3 bases: TGCAGTGCTAGAGAGGCTAGTAGCGCCGGGGAGCTGTTTTTT. Amino acid sequence: CSAREASSAGELFF.

This clonotype was seen many times. The CDR3: CSARDEASGRATFIYEQFF. CDR3 DNA: TGCAGTGCTAGAGATGAGGCTAGCGGGAGGGCCACTTTTATCTATGAGCAGTTCTTC. This chain connects TRBV20-1 to TRBJ2-1, with 12 bases matching TRBD2. V lost 0 bases to trimming and J lost 8 bases; unmatched junction nucleotides: 17. The CDR3 length is 19 residues. CDR1 is DFQATT and CDR2 is SNEGSKA in the germline V gene (reference sequence).

The chain joins TRBV18 to TRBJ1-2; no firm D call. The CDR3 is 18 amino acids. The V gene's germline CDR1 is KGHSH and CDR2 LQKENI. V was trimmed by 0 bases and J by 1 base, leaving 18 bases between them. Written as DNA, the CDR3 is TGTGCCAGCTCACCACCGGGGTCAGGAACTACCAGTAACTATGGCTACACCTTC. Encoded protein: CASSPPGSGTTSNYGYTF.

This clonotype was seen only once. The J gene is TRBJ1-2, the V gene TRBV5-1; 7 bases fit TRBD1. Trimming at V came to 4 bases and at J to 3 bases, leaving 3 bases not matched to a gene. The CDR3 has 13 residues. Germline CDR1 reads SGHRS; CDR2 reads YFSETQ. For the CDR3, the DNA is TGCGCCAGCAGCACTGGACAGGACTATGGCTACACCTTC. Protein: CASSTGQDYGYTF.

This clonotype has just a few counts. This chain connects TRBV15 to TRBJ2-3; D gene unclear. The germline CDR1 and CDR2 sequences are LNHNV and YYDKDF (reference sequence). Deletions cut 8 bases from V and 0 bases from J, with 9 bases between. The CDR3 loop spans 13 amino acids. In DNA form, the CDR3 reads TGTGCCACCGGAAAGAGTAGCACAGATACGCAGTATTTT. This encodes CATGKSSTDTQYF.

This clonotype showed up just a few times. The chain has TRBV11-2 and TRBJ2-1; TRBD2 matches 14 bases. Germline V lookup: CDR1 SGHAT, CDR2 FQNNGV. V lost 5 bases, J lost 9 bases, and 6 bases stayed unmatched. The CDR3 has 15 residues. In DNA, the CDR3 is TGTGCCAGCAGCACCAGACTAGCGGGAGGGAGTGAGCAGTTCTTC. It specifies CASSTRLAGGSEQFF.

The chain employs TRBV2 and TRBJ1-4; D might be TRBD1 (5 bases). Per germline, CDR1 SNHLY and CDR2 FYNNEI. The CDR3 contains 15 residues. V was trimmed by 6 bases and J by 5 bases, leaving 16 bases between them. The CDR3 region has the DNA TGTGCCAGCAGGGCGGGGGACGGTCAAAATGAAAAACTGTTTTTT. The encoded protein is CASRAGDGQNEKLFF.

The chain uses TRBV12-3 or TRBV12-4 and TRBJ2-2; D is possibly TRBD2 (5 bases). V lost 6 bases and J lost 6, with 14 bases in between. The CDR3 is made up of 14 amino acids. CDR3 sequence: CASSLAYGAGELFF. The CDR3 nucleotides are TGTGCCAGCAGCTTGGCGTACGGGGCCGGGGAGCTGTTTTTT.

This clonotype was found a few times. The genes are TRBV7-8 and TRBJ2-3; D might be TRBD2 (5 bases). V was cut by 1 base and J by 2 bases, with 7 bases left in between. This CDR3 region has 14 residues. Per germline, CDR1 SGHVS and CDR2 FQNEAQ. The CDR3 DNA reads TGTGCCAGCAGCTTAGTCGGGGTCACAGATACGCAGTATTTT. The encoded protein is CASSLVGVTDTQYF.

Ten or more counts support this clonotype. V is TRBV25-1 and J is TRBJ2-3; 7 positions agree with TRBD2. Germline lookup yields CDR1 MGHDK and CDR2 SYGVNS. This CDR3 has 14 amino acids. V was clipped by 9 bases and J by 0 bases; unmatched bases: 6. The DNA of the CDR3 is TGTGCCAGTCGTGGGAGGGAGAGCACAGATACGCAGTATTTT. Translated: CASRGRESTDTQYF.

This clonotype appeared many times. The genes are TRBV19 and TRBJ2-7; 9 nucleotides line up with TRBD1. This CDR3 has 14 residues. Trimming cost V 3 bases and J 5 bases; bases outside gene matches: 5. The germline V gene encodes CDR1 LNHDA and CDR2 SQIVND (reference sequence). The CDR3 spells CASSMGTGIHEQYF. The CDR3 DNA reads as TGTGCCAGTAGTATGGGGACAGGGATCCACGAGCAGTACTTC.

The CDR3 DNA sequence: TGTGCCAGCAGCTTGCCTGGACACTCAGATACGCAGTATTTT. Its protein is CASSLPGHSDTQYF. The rearrangement joins TRBV5-6 to TRBJ2-3; maybe TRBD1 (5 bases). Trimming stripped 1 base from V and 4 bases from J, with 10 bases between. The germline V gene has CDR1 SGHDT and CDR2 YYEEEE. CDR3 length equals 14 residues.

The chain has TRBV20-1 and TRBJ2-5, with 9 bases identical to TRBD1. V was pared by 6 bases and J by 0 bases, with 2 bases of the junction left unmatched. Germline V gives CDR1 DFQATT, CDR2 SNEGSKA (reference sequence). The CDR3 covers 13 residues. The CDR3 DNA follows: TGCAGTGCCGACAGGGGGGACCAAGAGACCCAGTACTTC. Translating it yields CSADRGDQETQYF.

This chain links TRBV6-6 with TRBJ2-3, with D perhaps TRBD1 or TRBD2 (5 bases each). The germline V and J ends were trimmed by 7 bases and 2 bases, with 13 bases remaining between them. Per the germline V gene, CDR1 is MNHNY and CDR2 is SVGAGI (reference sequence). The CDR3 spans 14 residues. The CDR3 reads CASKTGPNTDTQYF. The CDR3 nucleotides read TGTGCCAGCAAAACGGGGCCCAACACAGATACGCAGTATTTT.

Concerning this clonotype: Possible read error: a much larger clone is one base away. V is TRBV15 and J is TRBJ2-3; D call uncertain. Germline values: CDR1 LNHNV, CDR2 YYDKDF (reference sequence). This CDR3 contains 15 residues. The CDR3 reads CAASRDARSTDTQYF. In DNA, the CDR3 is TGTGCCGCCAGCAGAGATGCGCGGAGCACAGATACGCAGTATTTT.

V usage is TRBV20-1 and J usage is TRBJ1-5; no reliable D call. Trimming left V 7 bases short and J 4 bases short, with 14 bases between. Germline CDR1 DFQATT, CDR2 SNEGSKA (reference sequence). The CDR3 extends over 13 amino acids. The CDR3 protein is CSVPDPQNQPQHF. The CDR3 bases are TGCAGTGTCCCGGACCCTCAAAATCAGCCCCAGCATTTT.

This clonotype was observed many times. The genes are TRBV18 and TRBJ2-7; the D is unclear. Germline V lookup: CDR1 KGHSH, CDR2 LQKENI. This CDR3 contains 14 residues. V was shortened by 2 bases and J by 0 bases, with 8 bases between the two germline ends. DNA of the CDR3: TGTGCCAGCTCACCAGACCACGGCTCCTACGAGCAGTACTTC. It specifies CASSPDHGSYEQYF.